The clone carrying this T cell receptor beta chain was seen at least ten times. The sample is drawn from a study of blood T cells in healthy people across ages. A second PCR of about 6 to 11 cycles used a sample-barcoded 5' primer and a J-beta primer mix. Each CDR3 protein is one row after TCRdb ran MiXCR on the 5' RACE reads. This sample has about 640,000 distinct CDR3 sequences; 25% to 35% occur once, and the top ten carry 15% to 17%. V lost 4 bases to trimming and J lost 10 bases, with 17 bases between them. The CDR3 has 13 amino acids. Per the germline V gene, CDR1 is SGHRS and CDR2 is YFSETQ. The sample was blood. The chain has TRBV5-1 and TRBJ2-5, with D maybe TRBD1 (6 bases). The receptor's source is a woman of 80 years or more in good health. The CDR3 loop is CASSETAQGGQYF. CDR3 nucleotides: TGCGCCAGCAGCGAGACAGCTCAAGGGGGCCAGTACTTC.